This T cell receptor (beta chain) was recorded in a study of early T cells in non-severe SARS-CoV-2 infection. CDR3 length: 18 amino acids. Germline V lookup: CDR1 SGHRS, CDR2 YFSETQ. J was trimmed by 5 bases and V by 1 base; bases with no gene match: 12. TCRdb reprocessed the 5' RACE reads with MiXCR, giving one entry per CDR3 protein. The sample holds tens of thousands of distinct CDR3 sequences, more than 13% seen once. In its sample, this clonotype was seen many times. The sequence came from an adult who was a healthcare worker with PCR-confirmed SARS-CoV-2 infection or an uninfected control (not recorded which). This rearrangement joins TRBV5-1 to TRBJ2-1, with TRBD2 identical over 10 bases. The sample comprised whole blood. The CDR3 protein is CASSLSFASGSFDNEQFF. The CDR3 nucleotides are TGCGCCAGCAGCTTGTCTTTTGCTAGCGGGAGTTTCGACAATGAGCAGTTCTTC. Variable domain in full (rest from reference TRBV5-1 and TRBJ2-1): KAGVTQTPRYLIKTRGQQVTLSCSPISGHRSVSWYQQTPGQGLQFLFEYFSETQRNKGNFPGRFSGRQFSNSRSEMNVSTLELGDSALYLCASSLSFASGSFDNEQFFGPGTRLTVL.